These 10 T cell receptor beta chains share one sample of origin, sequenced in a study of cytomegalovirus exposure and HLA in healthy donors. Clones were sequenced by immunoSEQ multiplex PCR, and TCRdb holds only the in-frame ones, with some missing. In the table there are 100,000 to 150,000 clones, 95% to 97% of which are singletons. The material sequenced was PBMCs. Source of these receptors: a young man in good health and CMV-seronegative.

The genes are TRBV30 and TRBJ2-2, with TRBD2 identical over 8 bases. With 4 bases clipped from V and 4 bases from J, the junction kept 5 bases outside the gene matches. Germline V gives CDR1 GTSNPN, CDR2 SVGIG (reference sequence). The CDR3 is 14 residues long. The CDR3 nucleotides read TGTGCCTGGACTAGCGGGCTAGGCACCGGGGAGCTGTTTTTT. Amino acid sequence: CAWTSGLGTGELFF.

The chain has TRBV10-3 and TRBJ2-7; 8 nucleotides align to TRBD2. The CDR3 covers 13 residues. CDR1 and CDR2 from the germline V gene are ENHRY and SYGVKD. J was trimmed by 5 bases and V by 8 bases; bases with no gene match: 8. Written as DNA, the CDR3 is TGTGCCATCCAAAATACAGCGGGAGACGAGCAGTACTTC. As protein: CAIQNTAGDEQYF.

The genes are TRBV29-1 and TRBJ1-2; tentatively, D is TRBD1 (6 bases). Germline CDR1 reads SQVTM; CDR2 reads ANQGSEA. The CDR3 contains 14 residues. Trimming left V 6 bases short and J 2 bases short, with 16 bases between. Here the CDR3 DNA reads TGCAGCGTAATTCGCTGGGGGCAGAACTATGGCTACACCTTC. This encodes CSVIRWGQNYGYTF.

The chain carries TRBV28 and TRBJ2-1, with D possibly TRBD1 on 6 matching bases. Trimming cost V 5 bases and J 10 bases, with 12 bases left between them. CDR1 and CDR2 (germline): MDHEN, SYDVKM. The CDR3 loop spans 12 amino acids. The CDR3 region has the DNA TGTGCCAGCAGTCCAGGGACACCAGAGCAGTTCTTC. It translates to CASSPGTPEQFF.

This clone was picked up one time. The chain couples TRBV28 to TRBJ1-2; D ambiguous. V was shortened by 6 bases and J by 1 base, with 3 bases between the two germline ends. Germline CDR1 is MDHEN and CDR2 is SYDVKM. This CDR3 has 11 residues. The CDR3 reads CASSINYGYTF. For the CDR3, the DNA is TGTGCCAGCAGCATTAACTATGGCTACACCTTC.

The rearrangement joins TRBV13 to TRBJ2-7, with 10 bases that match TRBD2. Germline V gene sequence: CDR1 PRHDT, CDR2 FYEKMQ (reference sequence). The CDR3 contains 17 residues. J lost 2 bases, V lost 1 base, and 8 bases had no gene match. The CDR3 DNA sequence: TGTGCCAGCAGCTTAGTAGCTAGCGGGGGCGATCCCTACGAGCAGTACTTC. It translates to CASSLVASGGDPYEQYF.

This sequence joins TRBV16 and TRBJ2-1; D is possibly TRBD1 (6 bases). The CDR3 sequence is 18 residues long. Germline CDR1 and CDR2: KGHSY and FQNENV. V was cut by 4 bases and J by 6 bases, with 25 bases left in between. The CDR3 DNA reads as TGTGCCAGCAGCCGGGGACAAGCCTCCGATCTCATGGGCAATGAGCAGTTCTTC. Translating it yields CASSRGQASDLMGNEQFF.

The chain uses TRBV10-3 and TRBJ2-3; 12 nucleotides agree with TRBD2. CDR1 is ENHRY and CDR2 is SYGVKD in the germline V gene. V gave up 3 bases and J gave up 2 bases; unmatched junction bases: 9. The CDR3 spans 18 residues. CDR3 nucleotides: TGTGCCATCAGTGACTCCTCCTGGACTAGCGGGAACACAGATACGCAGTATTTT. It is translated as CAISDSSWTSGNTDTQYF.

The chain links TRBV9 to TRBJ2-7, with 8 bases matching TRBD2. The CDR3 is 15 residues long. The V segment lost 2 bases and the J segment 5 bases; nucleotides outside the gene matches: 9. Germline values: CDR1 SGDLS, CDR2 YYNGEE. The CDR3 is CASSVGGGALHEQYF. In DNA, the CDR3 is TGTGCCAGCAGCGTCGGGGGGGGAGCGCTCCACGAGCAGTACTTC.

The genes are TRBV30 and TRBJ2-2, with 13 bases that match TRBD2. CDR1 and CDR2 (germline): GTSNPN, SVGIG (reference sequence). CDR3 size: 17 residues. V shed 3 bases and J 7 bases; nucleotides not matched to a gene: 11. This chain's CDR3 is CAWSPLGTSGKGGELFF. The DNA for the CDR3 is TGTGCCTGGAGCCCTCTGGGGACTAGCGGGAAGGGCGGGGAGCTGTTTTTT. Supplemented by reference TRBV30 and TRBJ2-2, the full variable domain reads SQTIHQWPATLVQPVGSPLSLECTVEGTSNPNLYWYRQAAGRGLQLLFYSVGIGQISSEVPQNLSASRPQDRQFILSSKKLLLSDSGFYLCAWSPLGTSGKGGELFFGEGSRLTVL.